These T cell receptor beta chains were read from a single sample in a study of control samples from healthy donors and cancer patients. Sequenced by immunoSEQ multiplex PCR; TCRdb stores in-frame clones only, minus some. The data show roughly 170,000 clones, roughly 94% seen once. Sample: blood. The receptor source for this set is a woman between 18 and 29 years old in good health. Each CDR3 is given with its conserved first and last residue. The D gene is left open where the match is weak. Clone size appears in some rows only: once, few, many, or a class for an expanded clone.

>TRBV7-2|TRBJ2-7|NA|NA
CASSFDRFSYEQYF
TGTGCCAGCAGCTTCGACCGGTTCTCCTACGAGCAGTACTTC
>TRBV29-1|TRBJ1-2|NA|NA
CSVRRGYGYTF
TGCAGCGTCCGAAGGGGCTATGGCTACACCTTC
>TRBV7-2|TRBJ2-3|NA|NA
CASSLGVSTDTQYF
TGTGCCAGCAGCTTAGGGGTCTCCACAGATACGCAGTATTTT
>TRBV19|TRBJ1-4|NA|NA
CASSMGQGWEKLFF
TGTGCCAGTAGTATGGGCCAGGGCTGGGAAAAACTGTTTTTT
>TRBV5-1|TRBJ1-5|once|NA
CASSSSGVDQPQHF
TGCGCCAGCAGCTCCTCGGGGGTAGATCAGCCCCAGCATTTT
>TRBV7-8|TRBJ2-2|NA|TRBD2
CASSLVVGTSGTGELFF
TGTGCCAGCAGCTTAGTAGTGGGGACTAGCGGCACCGGGGAGCTGTTTTTT
>TRBV15|TRBJ2-6|NA|NA
CATSRGPRGSNSGASVLTF
TGTGCCACCAGCAGAGGACCACGGGGATCTAACTCTGGGGCCAGCGTCCTGACTTTC
>TRBV10-3|TRBJ1-2|NA|NA
CAISEDSVYGYTF
TGTGCCATCAGTGAGGACAGTGTCTATGGCTACACCTTC
>TRBV5-4|TRBJ2-1|once|NA
CASTRSEFGDEQFF
TGTGCCAGCACCCGGTCGGAGTTCGGCGATGAGCAGTTCTTC
>TRBV10-3|TRBJ1-1|NA|NA
CAISAAWAKSEAFF
TGTGCCATCAGCGCAGCTTGGGCAAAGTCTGAAGCTTTCTTT
>TRBV28|TRBJ1-5|NA|NA
CASKTALSIYSNQPQHF
TGTGCCAGCAAGACAGCCCTTTCAATTTATAGCAATCAGCCCCAGCATTTT
>TRBV5-1|TRBJ2-2|NA|NA
CASSLGQRNTGELFF
TGCGCCAGCAGCTTGGGACAGAGAAACACCGGGGAGCTGTTTTTT
>TRBV27|TRBJ1-1|NA|NA
CASSGPPQLRNTEAFF
TGTGCCAGCAGCGGACCACCCCAACTGCGAAACACTGAAGCTTTCTTT
>TRBV19|TRBJ1-5|NA|TRBD1
CASSKTGGDNQPQHF
TGTGCCAGTAGTAAGACAGGGGGTGACAATCAGCCCCAGCATTTT
>TRBV2|TRBJ1-1|NA|NA
CASSDGGVRTEAFF
TGTGCCAGCAGTGATGGGGGGGTAAGGACTGAAGCTTTCTTT
>TRBV20-1|TRBJ1-1|NA|TRBD1
CSASGTGEANTEAFF
TGCAGTGCTAGTGGTACAGGGGAAGCGAACACTGAAGCTTTCTTT
>TRBV10-3|TRBJ1-1|NA|NA
CAISEREGTEAFF
TGTGCCATCAGTGAGAGGGAGGGCACTGAAGCTTTCTTT
>TRBV7-9|TRBJ2-5|NA|NA
CASSLGADLETQYF
TGTGCCAGCAGCTTAGGCGCCGATCTAGAGACCCAGTACTTC
>TRBV6-5|TRBJ1-1|NA|NA
CASRGNTEAFF
TGTGCCAGCCGGGGGAACACTGAAGCTTTCTTT
>TRBV7-8|TRBJ1-1|NA|NA
CASSLERWRNRGTEAFF
TGTGCCAGCAGCTTAGAGAGGTGGCGGAACCGGGGCACTGAAGCTTTCTTT
>TRBV29-1|TRBJ1-2|NA|NA
CSVSSRENYGYTF
TGCAGCGTATCATCCAGGGAAAACTATGGCTACACCTTC
>TRBV15|TRBJ1-4|NA|TRBD1
CATSRVNRGLAKLFF
TGTGCCACCAGCAGAGTCAACAGGGGGCTAGCAAAACTGTTTTTT
>TRBV5-4|TRBJ1-5|few|NA
CASSLRGSNQPQHF
TGTGCCAGCAGCTTAAGGGGGAGCAATCAGCCCCAGCATTTT
>TRBV7-2|TRBJ2-6|once|NA
CASSLSGSSGANVLTF
TGTGCCAGCAGCTTATCCGGGAGCTCTGGGGCCAACGTCCTGACTTTC
>TRBV9|TRBJ2-1|NA|NA
CASSVRGAGHNEQFF
TGTGCCAGCAGCGTAAGGGGGGCAGGACACAATGAGCAGTTCTTC
>TRBV19|TRBJ1-1|once|TRBD1
CASTTNRDRGNTEAFF
TGTGCCAGTACTACAAACCGGGACAGGGGCAACACTGAAGCTTTCTTT
>TRBV6-5|TRBJ1-2|NA|NA
CASSYSGFVYGYTF
TGTGCCAGCAGTTACTCGGGGTTCGTCTATGGCTACACCTTC
>TRBV11-2|TRBJ2-3|NA|NA
CASSLIGVQDHTDTQYF
TGTGCCAGCAGCTTAATTGGAGTACAGGACCACACAGATACGCAGTATTTT
>TRBV6-5|TRBJ2-2|once|NA
CASRPGLAGDGELFF
TGTGCCAGCAGACCAGGACTCGCTGGGGACGGGGAGCTGTTTTTT
>TRBV15|TRBJ1-2|NA|NA
CATSIRGPGYGYTF
TGTGCCACCAGCATAAGGGGTCCGGGGTATGGCTACACCTTC
>TRBV27|TRBJ1-1|NA|TRBD1
CASSLLPTGGTEAFF
TGTGCCAGCAGTTTGCTTCCGACAGGGGGCACTGAAGCTTTCTTT
>TRBV5-4|TRBJ2-1|NA|NA
CASSHPGQSLNEQFF
TGTGCCAGCAGCCACCCCGGACAGAGCCTCAATGAGCAGTTCTTC
>TRBV5-1|TRBJ1-5|NA|NA
CASKRRSDNQPQHF
TGCGCCAGCAAGCGGAGGTCGGACAATCAGCCCCAGCATTTT
>TRBV7-9|TRBJ1-5|NA|NA
CASSSGPINQPQHF
TGTGCCAGCAGCTCGGGACCGATCAATCAGCCCCAGCATTTT
>TRBV25-1|TRBJ2-3|NA|NA
CASSDGWFTDTQYF
TGTGCCAGCAGTGATGGATGGTTCACAGATACGCAGTATTTT
>TRBV6-5|TRBJ2-5|NA|NA
CASSYKWGKTQYF
TGTGCCAGCAGTTACAAGTGGGGAAAGACCCAGTACTTC
>TRBV5-4|TRBJ2-7|NA|TRBD2
CALGTSGITYEQYF
TGTGCCCTAGGGACTAGCGGAATTACCTACGAGCAGTACTTC
>TRBV5-1|TRBJ2-5|NA|NA
CASSLSGQETQYF
TGCGCCAGCAGCCTTAGCGGCCAAGAGACCCAGTACTTC
>TRBV12-5|TRBJ2-1|once|NA
CASGLHNEQFF
TGTGCTAGTGGCCTTCACAATGAGCAGTTCTTC
>TRBV13|TRBJ2-1|few|TRBD2
CASSGSQREGLENEQFF
TGTGCCAGCAGCGGGTCTCAGCGGGAGGGCCTAGAAAATGAGCAGTTCTTC
>TRBV11-2|TRBJ1-1|NA|TRBD1
CASSLSTGGTEAFF
TGTGCCAGCAGCTTATCAACAGGGGGCACTGAAGCTTTCTTT
>TRBV19|TRBJ2-3|NA|NA
CASSIAWDGTDTQYF
TGTGCCAGTAGTATAGCCTGGGACGGCACAGATACGCAGTATTTT
>TRBV7-8|TRBJ1-1|NA|NA
CASSSTGYTEAFF
TGTGCCAGCAGCTCCACAGGGTACACTGAAGCTTTCTTT
>TRBV20-1|TRBJ1-3|NA|NA
CSASVTGNTIYF
TGCAGTGCTAGTGTTACCGGAAACACCATATATTTT
>TRBV2|TRBJ1-3|NA|NA
CASSDRGHVNLGNTIYF
TGTGCCAGCAGTGACAGGGGACACGTCAATTTGGGAAACACCATATATTTT
>TRBV27|TRBJ1-4|NA|TRBD1
CASSSQGRGEKLFF
TGTGCCAGCAGTTCACAGGGGCGGGGTGAAAAACTGTTTTTT
>TRBV12-3/TRBV12-4|TRBJ1-5|NA|NA
CASSPEHNQPQHF
TGTGCCAGCAGCCCAGAACACAATCAGCCCCAGCATTTT
>TRBV5-4|TRBJ2-1|NA|TRBD2
CASSSLRLAGNEQFF
TGTGCCAGCAGTTCACTGAGACTAGCTGGGAATGAGCAGTTCTTC
>TRBV7-9|TRBJ1-1|once|NA
CASSSEGNTEAFF
TGTGCCAGCAGCTCGGAGGGGAACACTGAAGCTTTCTTT
>TRBV18|TRBJ1-2|NA|NA
CASSDSRMDGYTF
TGTGCCAGCTCGGACTCCCGAATGGATGGCTACACCTTC
>TRBV11-3|TRBJ1-1|NA|NA
CASSLDLVGVAEAFF
TGTGCCAGCAGCTTAGATCTCGTGGGGGTTGCTGAAGCTTTCTTT
>TRBV5-1|TRBJ2-3|NA|NA
CASSGSSTDTQYF
TGCGCCAGCAGCGGTTCTAGCACAGATACGCAGTATTTT
>TRBV11-2|TRBJ2-7|NA|TRBD1
CATGQGYEQYF
TGTGCCACCGGACAGGGGTACGAGCAGTACTTC
>TRBV7-2|TRBJ2-7|NA|NA
CASSLYSVGVQEQYF
TGTGCCAGCAGCTTATATTCGGTAGGGGTTCAGGAGCAGTACTTC
>TRBV4-2|TRBJ2-7|NA|TRBD2
CASSQGPGTSVYEQYF
TGTGCCAGCAGCCAAGGACCCGGGACTAGCGTCTACGAGCAGTACTTC
>TRBV4-1|TRBJ2-5|NA|NA
CASSQGVSETQYF
TGCGCCAGCAGCCAAGGGGTATCCGAGACCCAGTACTTC
>TRBV6-5|TRBJ1-2|NA|NA
CASSYGINYGYTF
TGTGCCAGCAGTTACGGGATTAACTATGGCTACACCTTC
>TRBV6-5|TRBJ1-2|NA|TRBD1
CASRTGGLYGYTF
TGTGCCAGTCGGACAGGGGGTCTCTATGGCTACACCTTC